This note documents a single T cell receptor beta chain sequence. TCRdb keeps only in-frame clones here, not all; method: immunoSEQ multiplex PCR. The table lists 450,000 to 500,000 clones, less than 90% of them singletons. This sample was included in a study of blood T cell repertoires in COVID-19. Study overall: PBMCs, B-cell-depleted T cells, or T cells were the source of the cDNA or gDNA that made up the material.

With V trimmed by 1 base and J by 4 bases, 3 bases remained unmatched. Per the germline V gene, CDR1 is SGHDN and CDR2 is FVKESK. The CDR3 is 14 residues long. The receptor's source is an older woman who had recovered from COVID-19. The source material was PBMCs or T cells enriched from blood (not recorded which). The chain recombines TRBV14 with TRBJ1-1, with 7 bases matching TRBD1. The CDR3 DNA reads as TGTGCCAGCAGCCAAGCAGGGGGTGTCACTGAAGCTTTCTTT. Its protein is CASSQAGGVTEAFF.